The rows below give T cell receptor beta chains drawn from one sample of a study of OX40 agonist ivuxolimab in advanced cancers. Clones were sequenced by immunoSEQ multiplex PCR, and TCRdb holds only the in-frame ones, with some missing. The sample consists of 50,000 or so clones, around nine tenths of them appearing once. The sample was CD4+ or CD8+ T cells sorted from blood, taken in a trial of the OX40 agonist ivuxolimab. These receptor sequences come from an adult with an advanced solid tumor such as melanoma, head and neck, liver or kidney cancer. Both conserved end residues are part of each CDR3. D genes are given only for firm matches. Clone size, where shown, is once, few, many, or a class for clones that have expanded.

v_gene,abundance,d_gene,j_gene,CDR3aa
TRBV10-2,-,TRBD1,TRBJ2-6,CASIGTERRPGANVLTF
TRBV6-6,few,-,TRBJ1-4,CASTEGATNEKLFF
TRBV5-1,-,-,TRBJ1-5,CASSLDGFSNQPQHF
TRBV6-1,-,-,TRBJ1-5,CASSEPPGQISNQPQHF
TRBV7-2,-,TRBD1,TRBJ1-5,CASSPDRGLHQPQHF
TRBV5-1,-,-,TRBJ1-4,CASSLGPTTNEKLFF
TRBV7-2,-,-,TRBJ2-2,CASSFQRVDTGELFF
TRBV19,-,TRBD1,TRBJ1-5,CASSIDREEQPQHF
TRBV6-5,-,-,TRBJ2-5,CASSYSGGQTQYF
TRBV19,-,TRBD1,TRBJ2-2,CASGMTGGSTGELFF
TRBV5-6,-,-,TRBJ2-7,CASSSNSYEQYF
TRBV7-9,-,-,TRBJ1-1,CASSIRDPENTEAFF
TRBV27,-,-,TRBJ2-3,CASKTWSTDTQYF
TRBV28,-,-,TRBJ1-5,CASSLRGAGNQPQHF
TRBV6-1,-,TRBD1,TRBJ2-7,CASSEALRGTGVGEQYF
TRBV18,-,-,TRBJ1-4,CASSLNPLEKLFF
TRBV6-6,-,TRBD2,TRBJ2-7,CASSSTLGGEEQYF